This TCR beta chain derives from a study of CD8 T cells in Susac syndrome. The V gene end was trimmed by 0 bases and the J gene end by 2 bases; junction bases not matched to a gene: 5. This CDR3 contains 17 residues. Reverse transcription of about 0.45 to 1 ug RNA was performed with random hexamers. TCRdb re-analysed the immunoSEQ multiplex PCR reads in MiXCR, keeping a single row per CDR3 protein. The table lists 300,000 or so distinct CDR3 sequences, about 91% of them singletons, with about 0.07% in the top ten. The chain is built from TRBV12-3 or TRBV12-4 and TRBJ2-1; TRBD2 aligns across 9 bases. The receptor was isolated from a human donor with multiple sclerosis. The source material was CD4+ T cells from PBMCs. The CDR3 DNA sequence: TGTGCCAGCAGTTTAGCGGGCGAGCGGGGGGCCTACAATGAGCAGTTCTTC. Amino acids: CASSLAGERGAYNEQFF.